Listed below are T cell receptor beta chains from one sample, sequenced in a study of post-analysis software for immune sequencing data. TCRdb processed the PCR reads anew with MiXCR; each CDR3 protein has one entry. The sample holds 400,000 to 500,000 distinct CDR3 sequences; 35% to 45% are singletons and the top ten take around 8%. What was sequenced was blood. These receptor sequences come from a girl between 2 and 10 years old with multiple sclerosis. CDR3s include the opening cysteine and the closing phenylalanine or tryptophan. The D gene is left open where the match is weak. Size values are once, few and many counts, or a class for expanded clones, and some rows have none.

CDR3aa: CSVEPGQGSYEQYF; CDR3nt: TGCAGCGTGGAACCGGGACAGGGGTCCTACGAGCAGTACTTC; j_gene: TRBJ2-7; v_gene: TRBV29-1; abundance: few; d_gene: TRBD1
CDR3aa: CASSETSGAAKNIQYF; CDR3nt: TGTGCCAGCAGCGAGACTAGCGGGGCTGCCAAAAACATTCAGTACTTC; j_gene: TRBJ2-4; v_gene: TRBV2; abundance: NA; d_gene: TRBD2
CDR3aa: CASRYRYEYAAETQYF; CDR3nt: TGTGCCAGCAGATACCGCTATGAGTATGCCGCCGAGACCCAGTACTTC; j_gene: TRBJ2-5; v_gene: TRBV28; abundance: many; d_gene: NA
CDR3aa: CASNSGQVSGETQYF; CDR3nt: TGTGCCTCCAATTCGGGACAGGTTAGCGGGGAGACCCAGTACTTC; j_gene: TRBJ2-5; v_gene: TRBV28; abundance: NA; d_gene: NA
CDR3aa: CASSQDVASGSLRGETQYF; CDR3nt: TGCGCCAGCAGCCAAGATGTTGCTAGCGGGTCGCTTCGAGGAGAGACCCAGTACTTC; j_gene: TRBJ2-5; v_gene: TRBV4-3; abundance: NA; d_gene: TRBD2
CDR3aa: CASRRVSSGETQFF; CDR3nt: TGTGCCAGCAGGCGCGTGTCTAGCGGAGAGACCCAGTTCTTC; j_gene: TRBJ2-1; v_gene: TRBV27; abundance: NA; d_gene: TRBD2
CDR3aa: CASSSPAGGAYEQYF; CDR3nt: TGTGCCAGCAGCTCCCCAGCGGGAGGCGCCTACGAGCAGTACTTC; j_gene: TRBJ2-7; v_gene: TRBV7-9; abundance: NA; d_gene: TRBD2
CDR3aa: CASSTRRQGGLGYTF; CDR3nt: TGTGCCAGCAGTACCCGTCGACAGGGAGGGCTCGGCTACACCTTC; j_gene: TRBJ1-2; v_gene: TRBV12-3/TRBV12-4; abundance: few; d_gene: TRBD1
CDR3aa: CASSFMGRRTDTQYF; CDR3nt: TGTGCCAGCAGTTTTATGGGTAGACGCACAGATACGCAGTATTTT; j_gene: TRBJ2-3; v_gene: TRBV28; abundance: NA; d_gene: NA
CDR3aa: CASSLRTSGETQYF; CDR3nt: TGTGCCAGCAGCTTGAGGACTTCCGGGGAGACCCAGTACTTC; j_gene: TRBJ2-5; v_gene: TRBV5-4; abundance: few; d_gene: NA
CDR3aa: CSALPGLADNEQFF; CDR3nt: TGCAGCGCCTTACCGGGACTAGCAGACAATGAGCAGTTCTTC; j_gene: TRBJ2-1; v_gene: TRBV29-1; abundance: few; d_gene: TRBD2
CDR3aa: CASSLGAGGLDNEQFF; CDR3nt: TGCGCCAGCAGCTTGGGGGCGGGGGGCCTCGACAATGAGCAGTTCTTC; j_gene: TRBJ2-1; v_gene: TRBV5-1; abundance: NA; d_gene: TRBD2
CDR3aa: CSARVPSYNEQFF; CDR3nt: TGCAGTGCTAGGGTACCATCCTACAATGAGCAGTTCTTC; j_gene: TRBJ2-1; v_gene: TRBV20-1; abundance: many; d_gene: NA
CDR3aa: CATSGAVAYEQYF; CDR3nt: TGTGCCACTTCGGGGGCTGTGGCCTACGAGCAGTACTTC; j_gene: TRBJ2-7; v_gene: TRBV6-1; abundance: NA; d_gene: NA
CDR3aa: CNAKTGDEQYF; CDR3nt: TGCAATGCTAAGACAGGGGACGAGCAGTACTTC; j_gene: TRBJ2-7; v_gene: TRBV20-1; abundance: NA; d_gene: TRBD1
CDR3aa: CASSPRAYSYNEQFF; CDR3nt: TGTGCCAGCAGTCCCCGGGCCTACTCATACAATGAGCAGTTCTTC; j_gene: TRBJ2-1; v_gene: TRBV12-3/TRBV12-4; abundance: few; d_gene: NA
CDR3aa: CASSQGLGNYEQYF; CDR3nt: TGCGCCAGCAGCCAAGGACTAGGAAACTACGAGCAGTACTTC; j_gene: TRBJ2-7; v_gene: TRBV4-3; abundance: NA; d_gene: NA
CDR3aa: CASSVAGGREVTQYF; CDR3nt: TGTGCCAGCAGCGTAGCAGGAGGCAGGGAAGTGACCCAGTACTTC; j_gene: TRBJ2-5; v_gene: TRBV9; abundance: NA; d_gene: NA
CDR3aa: CASSLSSLDRPYEQYF; CDR3nt: TGTGCCAGCAGTTTAAGTTCCCTCGACAGACCCTACGAGCAGTACTTC; j_gene: TRBJ2-7; v_gene: TRBV27; abundance: few; d_gene: NA
CDR3aa: CASSLQGWGNQPQHF; CDR3nt: TGTGCCAGCAGTTTACAGGGTTGGGGCAATCAGCCCCAGCATTTT; j_gene: TRBJ1-5; v_gene: TRBV27; abundance: few; d_gene: NA
CDR3aa: CASIKTVGRGTGYTF; CDR3nt: TGTGCCAGCATCAAAACCGTTGGGAGGGGTACTGGCTACACCTTC; j_gene: TRBJ1-2; v_gene: TRBV6-5; abundance: few; d_gene: NA
CDR3aa: CASSQGGVLGLAEHIQQYF; CDR3nt: TGTGCCAGCAGCCAAGGCGGGGTCTTGGGACTAGCGGAACACATCCAGCAGTACTTC; j_gene: TRBJ2-7; v_gene: TRBV14; abundance: NA; d_gene: TRBD2
CDR3aa: CASSQGLADPSYEQYF; CDR3nt: TGTGCCAGCAGCCAAGGCCTAGCGGACCCTTCCTACGAGCAGTACTTC; j_gene: TRBJ2-7; v_gene: TRBV4-2; abundance: NA; d_gene: TRBD2
CDR3aa: CSVRTGENYEQYF; CDR3nt: TGCAGCGTCCGGACAGGGGAAAATTACGAGCAGTACTTC; j_gene: TRBJ2-7; v_gene: TRBV29-1; abundance: many; d_gene: TRBD1
CDR3aa: CSARDVRLAGVSDTQYF; CDR3nt: TGCAGTGCTAGAGATGTGAGACTAGCGGGAGTATCGGATACGCAGTATTTT; j_gene: TRBJ2-3; v_gene: TRBV20-1; abundance: NA; d_gene: TRBD2
CDR3aa: CASSRQSQSSYEQYF; CDR3nt: TGTGCCAGCAGCCGACAGTCCCAGAGCTCCTACGAGCAGTACTTC; j_gene: TRBJ2-7; v_gene: TRBV12-3/TRBV12-4; abundance: NA; d_gene: NA
CDR3aa: CSVALGETQYF; CDR3nt: TGCAGCGTTGCGCTTGGGGAGACCCAGTACTTC; j_gene: TRBJ2-5; v_gene: TRBV29-1; abundance: NA; d_gene: NA
CDR3aa: CASSLMGIEGSPLHF; CDR3nt: TGTGCCAGCTCGTTAATGGGAATCGAGGGTTCACCCCTCCACTTT; j_gene: TRBJ1-6; v_gene: TRBV12-3/TRBV12-4; abundance: NA; d_gene: NA
CDR3aa: CASTPPACGYTF; CDR3nt: TGTGCCAGCACCCCACCGGCTTGTGGCTACACCTTC; j_gene: TRBJ1-2; v_gene: TRBV21-1; abundance: NA; d_gene: NA
CDR3aa: CASSQDPREETQYF; CDR3nt: TGTGCCAGCAGCCAAGATCCCAGGGAAGAGACCCAGTACTTC; j_gene: TRBJ2-5; v_gene: TRBV4-2; abundance: few; d_gene: NA
CDR3aa: CASSLRQHPLYNEQFF; CDR3nt: TGTGCCAGCAGTTTGAGGCAGCACCCTCTTTACAATGAGCAGTTCTTC; j_gene: TRBJ2-1; v_gene: TRBV28; abundance: NA; d_gene: NA
CDR3aa: CASSPRQSRYEQYF; CDR3nt: TGTGCCAGCAGCCCGAGACAGTCTAGGTACGAGCAGTACTTC; j_gene: TRBJ2-7; v_gene: TRBV7-9; abundance: NA; d_gene: NA
CDR3aa: CSPILVETQYF; CDR3nt: TGCAGTCCAATACTAGTGGAGACCCAGTACTTC; j_gene: TRBJ2-5; v_gene: TRBV20-1; abundance: few; d_gene: NA
CDR3aa: CSVGHLRETQYF; CDR3nt: TGCAGCGTTGGACACCTCCGGGAGACCCAGTACTTC; j_gene: TRBJ2-5; v_gene: TRBV29-1; abundance: few; d_gene: NA
CDR3aa: CAGSGAGGLYNEQFF; CDR3nt: TGTGCCGGCAGCGGGGCAGGGGGCCTGTACAATGAGCAGTTCTTC; j_gene: TRBJ2-1; v_gene: TRBV7-9; abundance: NA; d_gene: NA
CDR3aa: CASSPRDHYEQYF; CDR3nt: TGTGCCAGCAGTCCGAGGGACCACTACGAGCAGTACTTC; j_gene: TRBJ2-7; v_gene: TRBV7-9; abundance: NA; d_gene: NA
CDR3aa: CSAVASSIPTDTQYF; CDR3nt: TGCAGCGCTGTTGCATCCAGTATCCCCACAGATACGCAGTATTTT; j_gene: TRBJ2-3; v_gene: TRBV29-1; abundance: NA; d_gene: NA
CDR3aa: CASSLVPSVGETQYF; CDR3nt: TGTGCCAGCAGCTTAGTCCCTAGCGTTGGGGAGACCCAGTACTTC; j_gene: TRBJ2-5; v_gene: TRBV7-7; abundance: NA; d_gene: NA
CDR3aa: CSARYPDRSYEQYF; CDR3nt: TGCAGTGCGAGATACCCGGACAGGAGCTACGAGCAGTACTTC; j_gene: TRBJ2-7; v_gene: TRBV20-1; abundance: NA; d_gene: TRBD1
CDR3aa: CSAFGGEYQETQYF; CDR3nt: TGCAGTGCTTTCGGGGGGGAATACCAAGAGACCCAGTACTTC; j_gene: TRBJ2-5; v_gene: TRBV20-1; abundance: NA; d_gene: TRBD2
CDR3aa: CASGRQGFQPQHF; CDR3nt: TGTGCCAGCGGACGACAGGGTTTTCAGCCCCAGCATTTT; j_gene: TRBJ1-5; v_gene: TRBV6-6; abundance: NA; d_gene: TRBD1
CDR3aa: CASSFGTFGAYGYTF; CDR3nt: TGTGCCAGCAGCTTCGGCACCTTCGGAGCCTATGGCTACACCTTC; j_gene: TRBJ1-2; v_gene: TRBV5-6; abundance: many; d_gene: NA
CDR3aa: CASSFFLSQPQHF; CDR3nt: TGTGCCAGCAGTTTTTTCCTGTCTCAGCCCCAGCATTTT; j_gene: TRBJ1-5; v_gene: TRBV12-3/TRBV12-4; abundance: NA; d_gene: NA
CDR3aa: CAGVAGGPAETQYF; CDR3nt: TGTGCCGGTGTAGCGGGAGGGCCGGCAGAGACCCAGTACTTC; j_gene: TRBJ2-5; v_gene: TRBV2; abundance: few; d_gene: TRBD2
CDR3aa: CASSAGTSAYEQYF; CDR3nt: TGCGCCAGCAGCGCCGGGACTAGCGCTTACGAGCAGTACTTC; j_gene: TRBJ2-7; v_gene: TRBV5-1; abundance: few; d_gene: TRBD2
CDR3aa: CASSMTGGGTDTQYF; CDR3nt: TGTGCCAGCAGCATGACAGGGGGAGGTACAGATACGCAGTATTTT; j_gene: TRBJ2-3; v_gene: TRBV7-3; abundance: NA; d_gene: TRBD1
CDR3aa: CASSQIAGGSCEQYF; CDR3nt: TGTGCCAGCAGTCAGATAGCGGGGGGTTCCTGCGAGCAGTACTTC; j_gene: TRBJ2-7; v_gene: TRBV28; abundance: NA; d_gene: TRBD2
CDR3aa: CASRMDRAVYGYTF; CDR3nt: TGCGCCAGCAGGATGGACAGGGCAGTCTATGGCTACACCTTC; j_gene: TRBJ1-2; v_gene: TRBV5-1; abundance: few; d_gene: TRBD1
CDR3aa: CASRGQGPFTDTQYF; CDR3nt: TGTGCCAGCAGAGGACAGGGCCCCTTCACAGATACGCAGTATTTT; j_gene: TRBJ2-3; v_gene: TRBV28; abundance: NA; d_gene: TRBD1
CDR3aa: CASSARPSGNTEAFF; CDR3nt: TGTGCCAGCAGCGCGAGGCCCTCTGGAAACACTGAAGCTTTCTTT; j_gene: TRBJ1-1; v_gene: TRBV12-3/TRBV12-4; abundance: NA; d_gene: NA
CDR3aa: CASSLATSGRQETQYF; CDR3nt: TGCGCCAGCAGCTTGGCAACTAGCGGGAGACAAGAGACCCAGTACTTC; j_gene: TRBJ2-5; v_gene: TRBV5-1; abundance: few; d_gene: TRBD2
CDR3aa: CASSTGRAYNEQFF; CDR3nt: TGTGCCAGCAGCACGGGACGCGCCTACAATGAGCAGTTCTTC; j_gene: TRBJ2-1; v_gene: TRBV27; abundance: NA; d_gene: NA
CDR3aa: CASSFRTSGIIGTQFF; CDR3nt: TGTGCCAGCAGCTTTCGGACTAGCGGGATCATTGGGACCCAGTTCTTC; j_gene: TRBJ2-1; v_gene: TRBV7-2; abundance: NA; d_gene: TRBD2
CDR3aa: CASSLGTSGRVVGDTQYF; CDR3nt: TGTGCCAGCAGCCTGGGGACTAGCGGGAGGGTAGTGGGAGATACGCAGTATTTT; j_gene: TRBJ2-3; v_gene: TRBV5-6; abundance: NA; d_gene: TRBD2
CDR3aa: CASSRASGRAEEQFF; CDR3nt: TGTGCCAGCAGCCGCGCTAGCGGGAGGGCTGAGGAGCAGTTCTTC; j_gene: TRBJ2-1; v_gene: TRBV7-2; abundance: few; d_gene: TRBD2
CDR3aa: CASSQAPTGGERADTQYF; CDR3nt: TGCGCCAGCAGCCAAGCCCCGACAGGGGGCGAAAGGGCAGATACGCAGTATTTT; j_gene: TRBJ2-3; v_gene: TRBV4-1; abundance: large; d_gene: TRBD1
CDR3aa: CASSLWDTPNYGYTF; CDR3nt: TGTGCCAGCAGCCTCTGGGACACCCCTAACTATGGCTACACCTTC; j_gene: TRBJ1-2; v_gene: TRBV7-9; abundance: NA; d_gene: NA